This TCR beta chain comes out of a study of OX40 agonist ivuxolimab in advanced cancers. With regard to the full study: Ivuxolimab was a fully human IgG2 agonistic monoclonal antibody targeting the costimulatory receptor OX40 (CD134). Intravenous ivuxolimab was administered to patients every 2 weeks at six dose levels: 0.01, 0.1, 0.3, 1.5, 3 and 10 mg/kg. Of the approximately 50 dose-escalation patients, hepatocellular carcinoma was present in 19, melanoma in roughly 15, renal cell carcinoma in 9 and head and neck cancer in 9. The dose-escalation cohort was 82.7% male with a mean age of approximately 59 years, ranging from about 20 to 85. Patients were allowed to have had prior anti-PD-1, anti-PD-L1 or anti-CTLA-4 therapy, and approximately 40% of the dose-escalation patients had previously received checkpoint inhibitors. Three dose-escalation patients achieved partial responses, one with hepatocellular carcinoma and two with cutaneous melanoma. Peripheral TCRbeta sequencing was intended to test whether TCR sequence diversity was altered and clonal T-cell expansion was caused by ivuxolimab. The monotherapy dose-escalation portion (N of about 57 patients) of the phase I ivuxolimab trial is reported in the paper. Overall study outcomes, separate from this receptor: Clonal expansion of both CD4+ and CD8+ blood T cells was observed from baseline to week 6 at doses 0.1 to 3.0 mg/kg. In partial responders in the 0.1-3.0 mg/kg groups, normalized peripheral clonal expansion was found to be among the lowest, especially among CD8+ T cells. Low levels of normalized T-cell clonal expansion were also seen in some patients who did not respond. Antigen specificity was not determined for the clonally expanded peripheral T cells. After ivuxolimab, expanded clones were on average more numerous among CD8+ T cells than among CD4+ T cells.

The CDR3 measures 15 amino acids from cysteine to phenylalanine. The sequence is cut down to CDR3 DNA, 45 bases in frame from base 1. As encoded in the germline V gene, CDR1 is MNHGY while CDR2 is SAAAGT. Relative to germline, V is 2 bases shorter and J is 5 bases shorter, with 15 bases between their ends. To sequence the TCRbeta CDR3 region, genomic DNA was isolated from the sorted cells. The immunoSEQ Assay was used for sequencing of TCRbeta CDR3 regions. Not all clones reach the TCRdb copy of this immuneACCESS table, which keeps in-frame sequences only. Checked studies attribute under half of the gap to unresolved V genes and leave the rest unexplained. Counted in this sample were more than 20,000 clones; 84% of them appeared once. The top ten clones comprise roughly 27% of the sample. Notes on this clone: Its antigen is not yet known. No clone much larger than this one lies a single base away; base qualities are absent.

The trial excluded patients who had a history of autoimmune disease or were on systemic immunosuppression. Peripheral blood for TCR sequencing was collected from all dose cohorts at baseline, on cycle 4 day 1, and on cycle 7 day 1. Samples came from an open-label, multicenter, first-in-human phase I dose-escalation trial of ivuxolimab. The trial enrolled adults with locally advanced or metastatic head and neck squamous cell, hepatocellular, melanoma or renal cell carcinoma. Before TCR sequencing, CD4+ and CD8+ T cells were separately sorted from peripheral blood. Sequencing was performed on CD4+ or CD8+ T cells sorted from blood, taken in a trial of the OX40 agonist ivuxolimab. The receptor comes from an adult with an advanced solid tumor such as melanoma, head and neck, liver or kidney cancer. Here the chain combines TRBV6-8 and TRBJ2-5, with a tentative D gene TRBD1 over 5 matching bases. The encoded CDR3 is CASSYHETVGETQYF. In nucleotide form, the sequence is TGTGCCAGCAGTTACCATGAGACAGTAGGGGAGACCCAGTACTTC.